This TCR beta chain was sequenced in a study of cytomegalovirus exposure and HLA in healthy donors. PCR was performed using 60 Vbeta and 13 Jbeta primers. Sequencing was performed with immunoSEQ multiplex PCR; in TCRdb, only in-frame clones are kept and a portion is missing. The sample includes roughly 100,000 clones, roughly 79% of them seen just once. The ends were cut back, 4 bases at V and 1 base at J, with 10 bases in the middle. CDR3 length: 14 amino acids. In germline, CDR1 is MDHEN, CDR2 SYDVKM. The chain combines TRBV28 with TRBJ1-1; D is ambiguous. The TCR comes from a man in his forties or fifties in good health and CMV-seropositive. The sequencing sample was made of PBMCs. CDR3 sequence reads: CASSSPVPNTEAFF. In DNA, the CDR3 is TGTGCCAGCAGTTCCCCGGTCCCGAACACTGAAGCTTTCTTT.